The present entry profiles one T cell receptor beta chain with its context. This clonotype was seen a single time. The antigen this receptor binds is unknown. Base qualities were left out, and no much larger clone turns up one base away. One read provides weak support. High-throughput TCR beta sequencing profiled peripheral blood CD8+ and CD4+ T cells from healthy donors, Susac syndrome patients and multiple sclerosis patients. Multiple sclerosis controls were treatment-naive patients with stable or active relapsing-remitting disease fulfilling revised McDonald criteria. Bulk CD8+ and CD4+ T cells were purified by magnetic negative isolation, whereas CD8+ TEMRA cells were enriched by FACS. Blood was drawn into EDTA tubes, processed within 24 hours, and PBMCs were isolated by density gradient centrifugation. PBMCs intended for TCR sequencing were frozen in liquid nitrogen and were later thawed in a 37 degrees C water bath. Purity of sorted or isolated CD4+, CD8+ and CD8+ TEMRA cells was at least 90%.

As encoded in the germline V gene (reference sequence), CDR1 is MNHEY while CDR2 is SMNVEV. Inclusive of the bounding cysteine and phenylalanine, the CDR3 is 12 residues long. The DNA shown is the 36-base CDR3, in frame from base 1. V and J are truncated by 8 bases and 8 bases respectively, leaving an intervening sequence of 13 bases. The data derive from a study of CD8 T cells in Susac syndrome (dated by TCRdb to the late 2010s). About the full investigation: Repertoire sequencing was used to test whether CD8+ T cell activation and differentiation in Susac syndrome was antigen driven. The clonality of the CD8+ T cell repertoire was compared across approximately 11 healthy donors, around 14 Susac syndrome patients and 15 multiple sclerosis patients.

RNA was extracted using the RNeasy kit, and roughly 0.5 to 1 ug of the RNA was reverse transcribed with random hexamers. TCR beta CDR3 regions were amplified with the immunoSEQ multiplex PCR assay covering 54 Vbeta and 13 Jbeta segments. To correct PCR amplification bias, a synthetic template baseline was used for both primer optimization and computational correction. In the source study's methods: Reads were annotated to V, D and J genes according to IMGT and were analyzed with immunoSEQ Analyzer, with only productive sequences retained. To calculate clonality, Shannon entropy was normalized by log2 of the number of productive unique sequences and then subtracted from one. Public and private clones were assessed among the 100 most prevalent clones of each patient and control. Clones were defined as Susac-specific when absent from the healthy and MS cohorts, from fewer than 1,200 published viral clones and from other ImmuneACCESS disease sequences. TCRdb reprocessed the public reads (quality trimming at Q25 with fastp, clone calling with MiXCR) and kept in-frame beta chains. Rows are combined by CDR3 protein, so each entry shows the most common genes and DNA. TCRdb's processing, not the authors' own work, is the source of the V and J calls. Here the sample has about 50,000 distinct CDR3 sequences; 93% occur a single time. Around 0.55% of the sample lies in the top ten.

What the work shows at the level of the full study, not this receptor alone: The TCR sequencing and HLA analysis was acknowledged to have included a relatively small number of individuals.

This receptor was identified in a human donor with multiple sclerosis. The sequence links TRBV27 to TRBJ2-4; the D call could be TRBD1 or TRBD2, with each sharing 5 bases. Sequencing was performed on CD8+ T cells from PBMCs. The CDR3 loop reads CASWGLGDIQYF. DNA sequence: TGTGCCAGCTGGGGCCTGGGGGACATTCAGTACTTC.